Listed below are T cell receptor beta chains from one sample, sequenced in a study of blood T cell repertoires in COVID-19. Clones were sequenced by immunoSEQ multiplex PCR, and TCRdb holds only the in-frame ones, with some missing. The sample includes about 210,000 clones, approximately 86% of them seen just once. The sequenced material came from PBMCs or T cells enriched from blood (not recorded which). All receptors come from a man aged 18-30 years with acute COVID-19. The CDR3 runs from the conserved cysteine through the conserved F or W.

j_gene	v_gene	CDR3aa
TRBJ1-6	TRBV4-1	CASSQDSAGGSPLHF
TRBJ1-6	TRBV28	CASSVAGNPNSPLHF
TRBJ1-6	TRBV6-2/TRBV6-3	CASSYGTENSPLHF
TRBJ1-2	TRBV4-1	CASSQNRGRLYGYTF
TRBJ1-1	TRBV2	CASSKRELGTEAFF
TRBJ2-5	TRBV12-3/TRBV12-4	CASSRQGWETQYF
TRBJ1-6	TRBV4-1	CASSQTGQGLTYNSPLHF
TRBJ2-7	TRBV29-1	CSVDSDTRLEQYF
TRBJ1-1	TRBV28	CASSPPGQEAFF
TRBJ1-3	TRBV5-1	CASSLGGSFSGNTIYF
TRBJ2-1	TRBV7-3	CASSLTRTGDNEQFF
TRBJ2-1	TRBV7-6	CASSPGTSGSLGNEQFF
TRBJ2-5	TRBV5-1	CASSFSGTAETQYF
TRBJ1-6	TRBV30	CASGQLNSPLHF
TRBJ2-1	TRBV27	CASSSSGGGYNEQFF
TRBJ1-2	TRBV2	CASSEGQTGNYGYTF
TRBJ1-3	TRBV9	CASSDRDSGNTIYF
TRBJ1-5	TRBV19	CASSIVYGGSNQPQHF
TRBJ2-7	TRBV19	CASSMTSESYEQYF
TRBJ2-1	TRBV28	CASSPYNEQFF
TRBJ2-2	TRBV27	CASSPSNTGELFF
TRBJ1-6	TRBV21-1	CASSKGYQGANSPLHF
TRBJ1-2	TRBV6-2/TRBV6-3	CASSSGQGEGYTF
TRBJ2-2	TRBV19	CASSIWRLAENTGELFF
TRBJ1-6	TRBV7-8	CASSRNTGVNYNSPLHF
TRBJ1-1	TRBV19	CASSIDIMNTEAFF
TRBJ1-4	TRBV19	CASSERQGSAAEKLFF
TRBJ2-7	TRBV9	CASSAGNSYEQYF
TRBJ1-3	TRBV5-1	CASSLAGSGNTIYF
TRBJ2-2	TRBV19	CASSISDSNTGELFF
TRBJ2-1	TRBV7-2	CASSFGGRAGDEQFF
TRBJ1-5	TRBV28	CASSFSAGGQPQHF
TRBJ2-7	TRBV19	CASSLPKGTYEQYF
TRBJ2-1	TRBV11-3	CASSKDDLVSEQFF
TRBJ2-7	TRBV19	CASSASPGGGSYEQYF
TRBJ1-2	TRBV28	CASSLGGAHNYGYTF
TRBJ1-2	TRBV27	CASSLDWTGDGYTF
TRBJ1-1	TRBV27	CASSLRQLNTEAFF
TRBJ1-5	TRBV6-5	CASSDRENQPQHF
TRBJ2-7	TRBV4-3	CASSIQPGQGYEQYF
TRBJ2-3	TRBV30	CAWSGGSADTQYF
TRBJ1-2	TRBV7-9	CASSLGRASNYGYTF
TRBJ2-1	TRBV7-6	CASSNSGTLTYNEQFF
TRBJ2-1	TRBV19	CASSLAGGPNEQFF
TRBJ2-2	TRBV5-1	CASSPWGQPKNTGELFF
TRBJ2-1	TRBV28	CASSPKTSYEQFF
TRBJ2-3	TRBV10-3	CAIMPGANSYTQYF
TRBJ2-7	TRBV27	CASSPTYAGAYEQYF
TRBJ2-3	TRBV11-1	CASSFLVSTDTQYF
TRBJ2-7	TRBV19	CASRGLGQGIGEQYF
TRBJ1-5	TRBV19	CASRGSNQPQHF
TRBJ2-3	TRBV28	CASSLDWTGEASTLSTDTQYF
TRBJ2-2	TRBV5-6	CASSLALATGELFF
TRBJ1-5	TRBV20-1	CSASGVVEAANQPQHF
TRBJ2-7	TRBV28	CASGSGRAFDEQYF
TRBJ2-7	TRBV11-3	CASSLQGDSYEQYF
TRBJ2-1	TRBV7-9	CASSPDIAYNEQFF